This TCR beta chain was captured by sequencing in a study of PD-1 blockade in classical Hodgkin lymphoma. Study-wide results and caveats: For complete responders, baseline diversity was comparable to that of newly diagnosed patients.

Assay: immunoSEQ multiplex PCR; the TCRdb copy retains only in-frame clones and omits some. The sample contains some 35,000 clones, approximately 92% of which appear only once. All trial patients relapsed after autologous stem cell transplantation. Negative selection with magnetic separation was used to purify CD4+ T cells from thawed PBMCs. V was trimmed by 5 bases and J by 8 bases, leaving 7 bases between them. The CDR3 totals 11 residues. The germline V gene has CDR1 MDHEN and CDR2 SYDVKM. Comment on this clone: No antigen is known for it.

The sample in question was CD4+ T cells from blood, obtained at baseline. The clonotype comes from a human donor with classical Hodgkin lymphoma. The J gene is TRBJ2-1, the V gene TRBV28; unclear D gene. Here the CDR3 reads CASSPGYEQFF. CDR3 DNA: TGTGCCAGCAGTCCCGGATATGAGCAGTTCTTC.